This T cell receptor beta chain was documented in a study of T cell responses to AZD1222 COVID-19 vaccine. This clone has a handful of counts. This CDR3 comprises 12 residues. V lost 4 bases, J lost 5 bases, and 5 bases stayed unmatched. Germline V gene sequence: CDR1 GTSNPN, CDR2 SVGIG (reference sequence). Generated by immunoSEQ multiplex PCR, the TCRdb table keeps only in-frame clones and is missing some. The repertoire holds under 100,000 clones, with about 88% as singletons. This clonotype originated in an adult in good health. The sequencing used peripheral blood, collected on day 0 of AZD1222 vaccination. The genes are TRBV30 and TRBJ2-7, with TRBD1 matching over 7 bases. The CDR3 DNA sequence: TGTGCCTGGACGAGGGGGCTGGACGAGCAGTACTTC. Translated: CAWTRGLDEQYF.